This T cell receptor (beta chain) was captured by sequencing in a study of cytomegalovirus exposure and HLA in healthy donors. Primers included in the PCR were 60 Vbeta and 13 Jbeta primers. Repertoires were generated with immunoSEQ multiplex PCR, while TCRdb's copy carries only in-frame clones and drops some. Seen here are under 200,000 clones, roughly four fifths observed once, and the top ten hold 1.5% to 2%. Study observations and caveats: Most sequenced TCRs were rare (though some public TCRs occurred in many donors). In a later analysis, common viral pathogens appeared linked to several of the most significant clusters. Analyzed later, most CMV-associated TCR beta chains appeared HLA-restricted.

The germline gives CDR1 MDHEN, CDR2 SYDVKM. Between the trimmed V and J ends, which lost 6 bases and 2 bases, there was a span of 7 bases. The CDR3 is 12 amino acids. Turning to this clone: Antigen unknown.

The clonotype was recovered from a man aged 25-40 years in good health and CMV-seronegative. Sequencing was carried out using PBMCs. The chain carries TRBV28 and TRBJ1-2, with D hard to call. The CDR3 protein is CASSGLNYGYTF. CDR3 DNA: TGTGCCAGCAGCGGACTGAACTATGGCTACACCTTC.